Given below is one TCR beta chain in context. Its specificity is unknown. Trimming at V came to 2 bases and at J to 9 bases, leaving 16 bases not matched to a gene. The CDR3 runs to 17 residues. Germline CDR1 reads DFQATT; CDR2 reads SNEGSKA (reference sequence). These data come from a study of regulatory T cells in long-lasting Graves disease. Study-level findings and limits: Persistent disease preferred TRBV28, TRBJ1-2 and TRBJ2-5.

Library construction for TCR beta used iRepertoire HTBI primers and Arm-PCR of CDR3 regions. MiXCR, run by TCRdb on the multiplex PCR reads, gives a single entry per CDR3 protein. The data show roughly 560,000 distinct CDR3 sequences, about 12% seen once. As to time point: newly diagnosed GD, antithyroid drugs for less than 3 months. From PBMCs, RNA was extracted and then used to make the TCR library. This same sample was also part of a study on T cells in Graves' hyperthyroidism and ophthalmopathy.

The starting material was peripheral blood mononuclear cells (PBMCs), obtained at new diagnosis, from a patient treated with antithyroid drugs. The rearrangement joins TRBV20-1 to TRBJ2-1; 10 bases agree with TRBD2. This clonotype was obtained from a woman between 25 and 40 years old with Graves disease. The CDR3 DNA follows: TGCAGTGCTAGACCACCGGGGCTAGCGGGAGTCTATGGTGAGCAGTTCTTC. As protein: CSARPPGLAGVYGEQFF.